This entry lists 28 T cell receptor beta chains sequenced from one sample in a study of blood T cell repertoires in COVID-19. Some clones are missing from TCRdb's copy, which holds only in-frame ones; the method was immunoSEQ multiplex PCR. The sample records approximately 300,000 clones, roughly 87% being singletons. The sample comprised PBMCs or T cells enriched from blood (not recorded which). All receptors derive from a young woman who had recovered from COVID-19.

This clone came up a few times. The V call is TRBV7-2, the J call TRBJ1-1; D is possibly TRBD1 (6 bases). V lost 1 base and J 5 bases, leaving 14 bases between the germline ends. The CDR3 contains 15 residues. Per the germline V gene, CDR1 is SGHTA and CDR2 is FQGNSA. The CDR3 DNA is TGTGCCAGCAGCTTAGTACGAGGGGGTGGGACTGAAGCTTTCTTT. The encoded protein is CASSLVRGGGTEAFF.

Written as DNA, the CDR3 is TGTGCCAGCAGTTACTCGTCCGGCACAGGGCTTGGCTACACCTTC. This encodes CASSYSSGTGLGYTF. The genes are TRBV6-5 and TRBJ1-2; possibly TRBD1 for D (6 bases). With 0 bases removed from V and 7 bases from J, the gap between germline ends came to 15 bases. CDR1 and CDR2 from the germline V gene are MNHEY and SVGAGI. The CDR3 is 15 amino acids.

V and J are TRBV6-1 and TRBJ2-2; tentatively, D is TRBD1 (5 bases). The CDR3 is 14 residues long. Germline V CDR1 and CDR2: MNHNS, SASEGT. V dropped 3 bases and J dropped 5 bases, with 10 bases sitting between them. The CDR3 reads CASSDVGRTGELFF. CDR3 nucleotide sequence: TGTGCCAGCAGTGATGTGGGGCGGACCGGGGAGCTGTTTTTT.

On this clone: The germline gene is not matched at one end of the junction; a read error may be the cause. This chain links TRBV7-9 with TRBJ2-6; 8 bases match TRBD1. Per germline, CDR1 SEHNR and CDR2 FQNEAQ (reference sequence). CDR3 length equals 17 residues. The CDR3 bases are TGTGCCAGCAGGTTAGGGACAGGCAACTCTGGGGCCAACGTCCTGACTTTC. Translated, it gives CASRLGTGNSGANVLTF. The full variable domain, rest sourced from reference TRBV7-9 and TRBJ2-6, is DTGVSQNPRHKITKRGQNVTFRCDPISEHNRLYWYRQTLGQGPEFLTYFQNEAQLEKSRLLSDRFSAERPKGSFSTLEIQRTEQGDSAMYLCASRLGTGNSGANVLTFGAGSRLTVL.

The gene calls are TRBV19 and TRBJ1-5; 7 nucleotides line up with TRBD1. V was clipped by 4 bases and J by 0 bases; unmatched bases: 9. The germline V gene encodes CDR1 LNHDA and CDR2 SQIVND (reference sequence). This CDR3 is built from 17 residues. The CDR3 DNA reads TGTGCCAGTAGTACCCAGGGGGGCTGGGGTAGCAATCAGCCCCAGCATTTT. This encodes CASSTQGGWGSNQPQHF.

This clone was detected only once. Here the CDR3 DNA reads TGTGCCAGTAGTATAGCAGGACAGGTGAACACCGGGGAGCTGTTTTTT. Residues: CASSIAGQVNTGELFF. The gene calls are TRBV19 and TRBJ2-2, with TRBD1 matching 7 bases. Per the germline V gene, CDR1 is LNHDA and CDR2 is SQIVND (reference sequence). The V gene end was trimmed by 1 base and the J gene end by 1 base; junction bases not matched to a gene: 3. This CDR3 is 16 amino acids long.

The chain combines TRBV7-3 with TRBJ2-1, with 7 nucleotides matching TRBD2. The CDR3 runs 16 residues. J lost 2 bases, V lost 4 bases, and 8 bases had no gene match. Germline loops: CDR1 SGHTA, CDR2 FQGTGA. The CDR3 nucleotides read TGTGCCAGCAGCTCTATCACGGGGGGTGCCTACAATGAGCAGTTCTTC. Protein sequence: CASSSITGGAYNEQFF.

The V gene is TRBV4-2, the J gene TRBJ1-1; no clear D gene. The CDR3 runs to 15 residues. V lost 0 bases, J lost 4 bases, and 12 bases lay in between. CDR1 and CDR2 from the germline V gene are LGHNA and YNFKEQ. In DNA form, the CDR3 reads TGTGCCAGCAGCCAAGATAGGACGGGAGTCACTGAAGCTTTCTTT. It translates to CASSQDRTGVTEAFF.

The CDR3 loop reads CASSSPGTVSTDTQYF. The CDR3 DNA reads as TGTGCCAGCAGCAGCCCCGGGACAGTAAGCACAGATACGCAGTATTTT. The gene calls are TRBV7-9 and TRBJ2-3; 7 bases are a match to TRBD1. J was trimmed by 0 bases and V by 5 bases; bases with no gene match: 8. CDR1 is SEHNR and CDR2 is FQNEAQ in the germline V gene (reference sequence). This CDR3 comprises 16 residues.

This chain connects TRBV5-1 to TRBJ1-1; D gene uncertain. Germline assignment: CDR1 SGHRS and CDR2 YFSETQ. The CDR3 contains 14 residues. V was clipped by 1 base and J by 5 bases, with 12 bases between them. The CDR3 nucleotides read TGCGCCAGCAGCTTGTCAGGCGGAGGAACTGAAGCTTTCTTT. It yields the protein CASSLSGGGTEAFF.

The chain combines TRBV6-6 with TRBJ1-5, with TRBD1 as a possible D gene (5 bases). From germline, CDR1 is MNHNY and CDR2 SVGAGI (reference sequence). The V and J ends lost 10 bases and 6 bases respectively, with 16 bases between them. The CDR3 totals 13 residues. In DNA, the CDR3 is TGTGCCATACGCTCCGGGGGAACTCAGCCCCAGCATTTT. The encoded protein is CAIRSGGTQPQHF.

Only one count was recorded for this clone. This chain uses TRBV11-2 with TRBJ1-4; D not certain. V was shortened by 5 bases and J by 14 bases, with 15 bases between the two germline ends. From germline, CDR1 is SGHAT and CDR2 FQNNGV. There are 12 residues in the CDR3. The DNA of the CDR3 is TGTGCCAGCAGCCAAAGCGGGTTTGGGCTGTTTTTT. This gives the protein CASSQSGFGLFF.

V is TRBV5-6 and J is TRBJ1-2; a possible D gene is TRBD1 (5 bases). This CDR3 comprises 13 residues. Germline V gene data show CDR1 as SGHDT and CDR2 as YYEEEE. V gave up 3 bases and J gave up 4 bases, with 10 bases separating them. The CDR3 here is CASSSTVGYGYTF. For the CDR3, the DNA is TGTGCCAGCAGCTCGACAGTGGGCTATGGCTACACCTTC. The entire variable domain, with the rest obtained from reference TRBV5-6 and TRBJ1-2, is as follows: DAGVTQSPTHLIKTRGQQVTLRCSPKSGHDTVSWYQQALGQGPQFIFQYYEEEERQRGNFPDRFSGHQFPNYSSELNVNALLLGDSALYLCASSSTVGYGYTFGSGTRLTVV.

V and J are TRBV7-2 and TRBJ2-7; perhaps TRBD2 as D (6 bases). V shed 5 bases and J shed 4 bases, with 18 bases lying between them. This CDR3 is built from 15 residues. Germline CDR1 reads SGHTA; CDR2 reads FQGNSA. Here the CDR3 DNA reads TGTGCCAGCAGCACCACGTGGGCGGGGCATTACGAGCAGTACTTC. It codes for CASSTTWAGHYEQYF.

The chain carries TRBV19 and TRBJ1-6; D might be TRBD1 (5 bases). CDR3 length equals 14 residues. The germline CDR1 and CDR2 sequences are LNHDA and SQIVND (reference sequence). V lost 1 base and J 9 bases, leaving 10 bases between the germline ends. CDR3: CASSIGPGASPLHF. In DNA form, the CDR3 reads TGTGCCAGTAGTATAGGGCCTGGGGCTTCACCCCTCCACTTT. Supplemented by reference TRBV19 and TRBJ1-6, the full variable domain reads DGGITQSPKYLFRKEGQNVTLSCEQNLNHDAMYWYRQDPGQGLRLIYYSQIVNDFQKGDIAEGYSVSREKKESFPLTVTSAQKNPTAFYLCASSIGPGASPLHFGNGTRLTVT.

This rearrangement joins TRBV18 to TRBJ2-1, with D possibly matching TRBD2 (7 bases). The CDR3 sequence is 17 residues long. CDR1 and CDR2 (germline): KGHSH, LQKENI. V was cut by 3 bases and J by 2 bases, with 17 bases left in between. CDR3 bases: TGTGCCAGCTCACCTGTCCAGTCGGGGGGCCCCTACAATGAGCAGTTCTTC. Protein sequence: CASSPVQSGGPYNEQFF.

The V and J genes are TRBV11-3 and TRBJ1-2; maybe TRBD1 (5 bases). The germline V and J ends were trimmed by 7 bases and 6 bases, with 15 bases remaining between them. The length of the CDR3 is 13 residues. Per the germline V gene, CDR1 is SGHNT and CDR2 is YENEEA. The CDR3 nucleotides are TGTGCCAGCACTTCTGGGGGGGGTCATGGCTACACCTTC. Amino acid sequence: CASTSGGGHGYTF.

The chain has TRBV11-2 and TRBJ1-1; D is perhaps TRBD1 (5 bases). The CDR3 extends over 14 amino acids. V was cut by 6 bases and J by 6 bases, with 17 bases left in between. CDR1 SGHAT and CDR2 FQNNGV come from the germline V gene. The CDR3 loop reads CASRSNRGFAEAFF. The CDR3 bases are TGTGCCAGCAGGTCTAATAGGGGTTTCGCTGAAGCTTTCTTT.

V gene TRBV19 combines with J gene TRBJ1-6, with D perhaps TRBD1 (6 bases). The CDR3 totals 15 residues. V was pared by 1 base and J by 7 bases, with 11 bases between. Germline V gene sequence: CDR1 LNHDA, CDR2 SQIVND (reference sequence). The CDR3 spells CASSIVAGVNSPLHF. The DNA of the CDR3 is TGTGCCAGTAGTATAGTTGCAGGGGTCAATTCACCCCTCCACTTT.

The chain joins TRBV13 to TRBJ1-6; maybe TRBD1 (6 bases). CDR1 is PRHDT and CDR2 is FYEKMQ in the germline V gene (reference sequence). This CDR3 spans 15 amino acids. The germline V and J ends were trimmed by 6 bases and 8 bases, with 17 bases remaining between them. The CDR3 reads CASRLLRDIDSPLHF. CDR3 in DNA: TGTGCCAGCAGATTACTCCGGGACATAGATTCACCCCTCCACTTT.

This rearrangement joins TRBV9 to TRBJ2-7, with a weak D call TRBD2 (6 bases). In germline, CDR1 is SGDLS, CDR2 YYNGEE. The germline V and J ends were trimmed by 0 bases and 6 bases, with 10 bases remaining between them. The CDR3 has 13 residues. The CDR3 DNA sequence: TGTGCCAGCAGCGTAGGCGGGGCGGGCGAGCAGTACTTC. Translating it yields CASSVGGAGEQYF.

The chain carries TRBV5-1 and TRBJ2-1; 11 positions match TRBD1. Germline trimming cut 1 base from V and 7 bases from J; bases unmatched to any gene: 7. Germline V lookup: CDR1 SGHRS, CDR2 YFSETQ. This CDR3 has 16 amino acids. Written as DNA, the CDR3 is TGCGCCAGCAGCTTGCCCACCGGGACAGGGGGTAATGAGCAGTTCTTC. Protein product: CASSLPTGTGGNEQFF.

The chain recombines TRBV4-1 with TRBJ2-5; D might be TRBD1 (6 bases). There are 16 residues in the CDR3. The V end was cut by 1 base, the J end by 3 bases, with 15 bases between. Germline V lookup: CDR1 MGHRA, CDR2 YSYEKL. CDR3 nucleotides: TGCGCCAGCAGCCAAGTGACCAGGGGCCCCGAAGAGACCCAGTACTTC. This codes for CASSQVTRGPEETQYF.

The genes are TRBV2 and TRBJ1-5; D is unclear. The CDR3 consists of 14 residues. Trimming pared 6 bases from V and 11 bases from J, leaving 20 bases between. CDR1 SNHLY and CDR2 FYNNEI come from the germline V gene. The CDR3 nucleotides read TGTGCCAGCAGCGGTTCAGAACTCCGCGCGGCCCAGCATTTT. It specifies CASSGSELRAAQHF.

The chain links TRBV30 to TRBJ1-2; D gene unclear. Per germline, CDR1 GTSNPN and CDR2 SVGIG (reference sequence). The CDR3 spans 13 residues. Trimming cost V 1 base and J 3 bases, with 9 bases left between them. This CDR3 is CAWSAREDYGYTF. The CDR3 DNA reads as TGTGCCTGGAGTGCCCGGGAGGACTATGGCTACACCTTC.

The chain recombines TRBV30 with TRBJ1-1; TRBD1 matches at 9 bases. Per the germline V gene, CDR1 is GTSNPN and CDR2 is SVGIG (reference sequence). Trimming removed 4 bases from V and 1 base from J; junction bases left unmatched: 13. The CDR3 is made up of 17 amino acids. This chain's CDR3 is CAWNGGQGRVWNTEAFF. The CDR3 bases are TGTGCCTGGAATGGTGGACAGGGGAGGGTTTGGAACACTGAAGCTTTCTTT.

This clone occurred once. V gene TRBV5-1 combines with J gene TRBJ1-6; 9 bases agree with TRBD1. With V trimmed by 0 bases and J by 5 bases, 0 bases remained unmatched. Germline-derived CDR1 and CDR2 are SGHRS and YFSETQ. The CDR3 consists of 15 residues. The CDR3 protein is CASSLGQGDNSPLHF. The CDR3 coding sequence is TGCGCCAGCAGCTTGGGACAGGGGGATAATTCACCCCTCCACTTT.

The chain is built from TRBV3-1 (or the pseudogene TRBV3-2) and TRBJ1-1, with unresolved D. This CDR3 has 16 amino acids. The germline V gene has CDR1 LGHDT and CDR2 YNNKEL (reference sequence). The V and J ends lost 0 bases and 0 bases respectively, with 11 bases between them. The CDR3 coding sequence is TGTGCCAGCAGCCAAGATGTTCCGTCGGTGAACACTGAAGCTTTCTTT. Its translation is CASSQDVPSVNTEAFF.